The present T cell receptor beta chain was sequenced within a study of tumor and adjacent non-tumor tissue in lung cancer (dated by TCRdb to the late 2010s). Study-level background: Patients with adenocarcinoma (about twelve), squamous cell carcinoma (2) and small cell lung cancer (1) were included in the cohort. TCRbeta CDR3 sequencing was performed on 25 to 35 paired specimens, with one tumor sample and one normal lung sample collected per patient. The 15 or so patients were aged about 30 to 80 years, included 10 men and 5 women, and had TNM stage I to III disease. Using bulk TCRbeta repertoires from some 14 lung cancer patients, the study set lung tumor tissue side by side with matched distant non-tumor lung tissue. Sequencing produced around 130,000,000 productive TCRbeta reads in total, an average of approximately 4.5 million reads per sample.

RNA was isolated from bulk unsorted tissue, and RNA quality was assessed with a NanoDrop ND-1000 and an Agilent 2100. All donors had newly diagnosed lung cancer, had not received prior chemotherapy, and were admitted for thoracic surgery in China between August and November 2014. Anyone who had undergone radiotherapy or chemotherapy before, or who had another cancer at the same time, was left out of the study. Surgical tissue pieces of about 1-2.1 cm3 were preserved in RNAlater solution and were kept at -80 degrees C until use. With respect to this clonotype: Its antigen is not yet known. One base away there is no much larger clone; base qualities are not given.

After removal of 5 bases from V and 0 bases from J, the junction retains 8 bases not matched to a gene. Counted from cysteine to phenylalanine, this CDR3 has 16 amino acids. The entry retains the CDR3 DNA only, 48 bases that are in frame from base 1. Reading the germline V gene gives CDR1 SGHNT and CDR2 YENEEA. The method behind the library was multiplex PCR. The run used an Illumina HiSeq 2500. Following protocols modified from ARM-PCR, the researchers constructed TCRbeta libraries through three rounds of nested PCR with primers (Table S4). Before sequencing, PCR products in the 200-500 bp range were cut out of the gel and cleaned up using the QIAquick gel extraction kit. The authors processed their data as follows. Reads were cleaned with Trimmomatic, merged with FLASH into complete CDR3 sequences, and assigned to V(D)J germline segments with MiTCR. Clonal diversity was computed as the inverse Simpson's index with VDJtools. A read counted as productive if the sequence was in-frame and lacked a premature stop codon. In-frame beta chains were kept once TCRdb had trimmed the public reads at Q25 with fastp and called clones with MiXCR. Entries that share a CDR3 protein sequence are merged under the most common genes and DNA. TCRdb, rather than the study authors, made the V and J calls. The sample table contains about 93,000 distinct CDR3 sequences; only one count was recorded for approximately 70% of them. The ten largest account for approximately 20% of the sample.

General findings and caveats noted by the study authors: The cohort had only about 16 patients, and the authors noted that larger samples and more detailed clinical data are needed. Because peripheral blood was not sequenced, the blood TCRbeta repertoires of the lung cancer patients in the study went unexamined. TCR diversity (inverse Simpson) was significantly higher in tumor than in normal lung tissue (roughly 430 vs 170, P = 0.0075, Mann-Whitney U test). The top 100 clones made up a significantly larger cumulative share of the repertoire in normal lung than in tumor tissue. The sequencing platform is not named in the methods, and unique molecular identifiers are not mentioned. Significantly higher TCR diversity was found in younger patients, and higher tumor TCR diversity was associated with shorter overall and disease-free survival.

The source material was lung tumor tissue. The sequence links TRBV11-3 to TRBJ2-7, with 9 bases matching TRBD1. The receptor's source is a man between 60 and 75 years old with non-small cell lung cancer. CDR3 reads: CASSRRTGDLSYEQYF. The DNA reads TGTGCCAGCAGCCGCCGGACAGGGGACCTCTCCTACGAGCAGTACTTC.